The 14 T cell receptor beta chains below come from one sample, sequenced in a study of cytomegalovirus exposure and HLA in healthy donors. 13 Jbeta primers and 60 Vbeta primers were used for the PCR. TCRdb's table, derived via immunoSEQ multiplex PCR, lists solely in-frame clones and lacks some. The data hold more than 100,000 clones, with around two thirds observed a single time. Sequencing was performed on PBMCs. The receptors shown here come from a woman aged 40 to 49 in good health and CMV-seronegative.

The CDR3 DNA is TGCGCCAGCAGCCCAAGTTCTAGGGGCTCTGGGGCCAACGTCCTGACTTTC. Protein product: CASSPSSRGSGANVLTF. The chain uses TRBV5-1 and TRBJ2-6, with D maybe TRBD1 (5 bases). The CDR3 runs to 17 residues. The V and J ends lost 4 bases and 0 bases respectively, with 14 bases between them. From germline, CDR1 is SGHRS and CDR2 YFSETQ.

The chain uses TRBV29-1 and TRBJ1-4, with TRBD1 matching 8 bases. V lost 5 bases to trimming and J lost 10 bases; unmatched junction nucleotides: 3. The CDR3 length is 11 residues. Germline CDR1 and CDR2: SQVTM and ANQGSEA. The CDR3 reads CSVQGQGKLFF. In DNA form, the CDR3 reads TGCAGCGTTCAAGGACAGGGAAAACTGTTTTTT.

V and J are TRBV9 and TRBJ1-1; 7 positions agree with TRBD1. The CDR3 has 14 residues. Germline assignment: CDR1 SGDLS and CDR2 YYNGEE. The V segment lost 2 bases and the J segment 5 bases; nucleotides outside the gene matches: 6. The CDR3 coding sequence is TGTGCCAGCAGCGTGGAGACAGGGATGACTGAAGCTTTCTTT. This encodes CASSVETGMTEAFF.

The chain uses TRBV4-2 and TRBJ2-1, with 9 bases identical to TRBD2. This CDR3 region has 21 residues. Germline CDR1 and CDR2: LGHNA and YNFKEQ. V dropped 4 bases and J dropped 8; count of bases not matched to a gene: 27. CDR3 sequence (DNA): TGTGCCAGCAGCCTGTCACTACTGGGACTAAGCGGGGGGAAACTAGGGGATGAGCAGTTCTTC. Its protein product is CASSLSLLGLSGGKLGDEQFF.

This chain joins TRBV7-9 and TRBJ2-1; 14 bases fit TRBD2. Germline-derived CDR1 and CDR2 are SEHNR and FQNEAQ (reference sequence). The V and J ends lost 5 bases and 7 bases, in that order; junction bases with no gene match: 7. This CDR3 region has 16 residues. The CDR3 nucleotides are TGTGCCAGCAGCGGGCGGACTAGCGGGGGGTTGAATGAGCAGTTCTTC. Translating it yields CASSGRTSGGLNEQFF.

This clone was detected only a few times. The chain links TRBV6-1 to TRBJ1-3; D unclear. V was cut by 6 bases and J by 0 bases, with 12 bases left in between. This CDR3 has 15 amino acids. Germline V gene data show CDR1 as MNHNS and CDR2 as SASEGT. For the CDR3, the DNA is TGTGCCAGCAGCCCTCTGGGCGTCTCTGGAAACACCATATATTTT. This codes for CASSPLGVSGNTIYF.

V usage is TRBV5-1 and J usage is TRBJ2-7; no clear D. V was trimmed by 4 bases and J by 2 bases, leaving 4 bases between them. From germline, CDR1 is SGHRS and CDR2 YFSETQ. CDR3 length equals 11 residues. The CDR3 is CASSAAYEQYF. DNA for the CDR3: TGCGCCAGCAGCGCAGCCTACGAGCAGTACTTC.

J is TRBJ1-1 and V is TRBV28; weak D call: TRBD1 (6 bases). The germline V gene encodes CDR1 MDHEN and CDR2 SYDVKM. The ends were cut back, 3 bases at V and 5 bases at J, with 13 bases in the middle. CDR3 length: 14 amino acids. CDR3 nucleotides: TGTGCCAGCAGTTTGGGTTACAGGGTAACTGAAGCTTTCTTT. Residues: CASSLGYRVTEAFF. The entire variable domain, with the rest obtained from reference TRBV28 and TRBJ1-1, is as follows: DVKVTQSSRYLVKRTGEKVFLECVQDMDHENMFWYRQDPGLGLRLIYFSYDVKMKEKGDIPEGYSVSREKKERFSLILESASTNQTSMYLCASSLGYRVTEAFFGQGTRLTVV.

The chain carries TRBV6-5 and TRBJ1-1; D gene uncertain. Germline V gives CDR1 MNHEY, CDR2 SVGAGI. The CDR3 spans 13 residues. With 0 bases removed from V and 1 base from J, the gap between germline ends came to 3 bases. CDR3 in DNA: TGTGCCAGCAGTTACTCCAAGAACACTGAAGCTTTCTTT. Translation: CASSYSKNTEAFF.

This chain links TRBV29-1 with TRBJ1-5; 8 bases fit TRBD1. The germline V gene encodes CDR1 SQVTM and CDR2 ANQGSEA. Trimming took 5 bases from V and 6 from J; bases not matched to a gene: 6. The CDR3 totals 13 residues. In DNA, the CDR3 is TGCAGCGTTTCGGACAGGGAGTCTCAGCCCCAGCATTTT. Encoded protein: CSVSDRESQPQHF.

A word on this clone: Its ends do not fully match the called genes, so a read error is possible. This chain joins TRBV7-9 and TRBJ1-1, with 9 bases that match TRBD1. This CDR3 region has 14 residues. Germline values: CDR1 SEHNR, CDR2 FQNEAQ (reference sequence). CDR3 sequence: CASTLQGANTEAFF. In DNA, the CDR3 is TGTGCCAGCACCTTACAGGGGGCTAACACTGAAGCTTTCTTT.

The J gene is TRBJ2-3, the V gene TRBV11-2; 7 bases are shared with TRBD2. The CDR3 is made up of 14 amino acids. Germline lookup yields CDR1 SGHAT and CDR2 FQNNGV. V lost 3 bases, J lost 3 bases, and 3 bases stayed unmatched. The CDR3 nucleotides read TGTGCCAGCAGCTTGGGACTATATACAGATACGCAGTATTTT. As protein: CASSLGLYTDTQYF.

This chain links TRBV13 with TRBJ2-1; 12 positions match TRBD2. The ends lost 5 bases at V and 7 bases at J; junction bases unmatched: 6. There are 15 residues in the CDR3. Per germline, CDR1 PRHDT and CDR2 FYEKMQ (reference sequence). The CDR3 sequence: CASSTPSGGANEQFF. The CDR3 coding sequence is TGTGCCAGCAGCACCCCTAGCGGGGGGGCAAATGAGCAGTTCTTC.

This rearrangement joins TRBV11-2 to TRBJ1-6; the match to TRBD1 covers 7 bases. V dropped 0 bases and J dropped 7; count of bases not matched to a gene: 3. The CDR3 extends over 15 amino acids. Germline V gene data show CDR1 as SGHAT and CDR2 as FQNNGV. CDR3 region: CASSLEPGGNSPLHF. In DNA form, the CDR3 reads TGTGCCAGCAGCTTAGAGCCAGGGGGGAATTCACCCCTCCACTTT.